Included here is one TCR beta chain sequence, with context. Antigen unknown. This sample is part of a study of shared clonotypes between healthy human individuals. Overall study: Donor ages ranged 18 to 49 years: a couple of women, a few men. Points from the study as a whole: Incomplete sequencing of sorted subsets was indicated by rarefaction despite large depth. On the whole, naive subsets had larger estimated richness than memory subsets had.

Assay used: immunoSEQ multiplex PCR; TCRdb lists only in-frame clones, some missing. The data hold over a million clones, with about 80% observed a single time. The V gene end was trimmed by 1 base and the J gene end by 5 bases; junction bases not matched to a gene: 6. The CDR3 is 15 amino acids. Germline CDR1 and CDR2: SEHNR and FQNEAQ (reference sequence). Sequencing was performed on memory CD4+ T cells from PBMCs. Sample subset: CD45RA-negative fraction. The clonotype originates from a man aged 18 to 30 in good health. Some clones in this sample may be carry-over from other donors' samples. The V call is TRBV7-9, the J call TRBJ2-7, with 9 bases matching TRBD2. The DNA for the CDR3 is TGTGCCAGCAGCTTAGGGGCGGGAGGGCCCAACGAGCAGTACTTC. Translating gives CASSLGAGGPNEQYF.